The clone carrying this T cell receptor (beta chain) was observed a handful of times. The source of the sample is a study of blood T cell repertoires in COVID-19. Study at large: The United States, Italy and Spain supplied acute and convalescent COVID-19 samples. Sources were T cells, B-cell-depleted T cells, or PBMCs; the material itself was cDNA or gDNA.

The assay was immunoSEQ multiplex PCR, and TCRdb's table has in-frame clones only and misses some. This sample carries about 380,000 clones, 85% of them seen once, and the ten largest clones take approximately 3.6%. The CDR3 runs to 15 residues. From germline, CDR1 is LGHDT and CDR2 YNNKEL (reference sequence). With 0 bases removed from V and 5 bases from J, the gap between germline ends came to 13 bases. This rearrangement joins TRBV3-1 (or the pseudogene TRBV3-2) to TRBJ1-2; possibly TRBD1 for D (5 bases). What was sequenced was peripheral blood. The origin of this receptor is a woman in her late teens or twenties with acute or convalescent COVID-19. For the CDR3, the DNA is TGTGCCAGCAGCCAAGATTGGGCGCAGGGTTATGGCTACACCTTC. Its protein product is CASSQDWAQGYGYTF.